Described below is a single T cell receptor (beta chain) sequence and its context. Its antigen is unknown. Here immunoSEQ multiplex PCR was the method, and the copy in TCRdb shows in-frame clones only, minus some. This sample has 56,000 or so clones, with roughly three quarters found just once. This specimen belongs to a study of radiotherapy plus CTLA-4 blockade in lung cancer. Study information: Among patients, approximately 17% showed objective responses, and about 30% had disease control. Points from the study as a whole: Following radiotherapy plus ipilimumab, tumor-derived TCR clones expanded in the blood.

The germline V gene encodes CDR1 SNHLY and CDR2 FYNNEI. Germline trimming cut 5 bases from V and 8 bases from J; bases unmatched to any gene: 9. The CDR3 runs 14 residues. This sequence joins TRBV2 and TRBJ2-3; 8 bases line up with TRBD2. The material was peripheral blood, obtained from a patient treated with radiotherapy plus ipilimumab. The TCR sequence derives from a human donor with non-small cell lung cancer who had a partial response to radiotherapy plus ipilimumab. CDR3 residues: CASSISGVPGTQYF. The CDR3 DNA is TGTGCCAGCAGTATTAGCGGGGTGCCAGGTACGCAGTATTTT.